The entry below gives a single T cell receptor (beta chain) sequence along with its context. The data were obtained in a study of CD8 T cells in Susac syndrome. An amount of RNA that ranged from roughly 0.45 to 1 ug was reverse transcribed with random hexamers. The TCR beta CDR3 was amplified by immunoSEQ multiplex PCR across 54 Vbeta, 13 Jbeta. TCRdb used MiXCR to reprocess the immunoSEQ multiplex PCR reads, holding one entry per CDR3 protein. The table has 95,000 to 150,000 distinct CDR3 sequences, over 95% seen once; the top ten hold about 0.13%. Trimming shortened V by 6 bases and J by 5 bases, and 16 bases separated the two germline ends. Germline V gene data show CDR1 as SNHLY and CDR2 as FYNNEI. The CDR3 extends over 14 amino acids. Patients with Susac syndrome met diagnostic criteria defined recently for definite or probable disease.

The specimen sequenced was CD4+ T cells from PBMCs. This TCR derives from a human donor with Susac syndrome. The chain joins TRBV2 to TRBJ2-5; tentatively, D is TRBD2 (6 bases). The CDR3 DNA reads TGTGCCAGCAGCGCCAGACTAGAGCTGGAGACCCAGTACTTC. Protein product: CASSARLELETQYF.